This T cell receptor (beta chain) came from a study of early T cells in non-severe SARS-CoV-2 infection. Study overall: Sequencing of unsorted whole blood was done on bulk RNA, leaving chains unpaired.

In germline, CDR1 is MNHEY, CDR2 SVGEGT. The CDR3 is 14 amino acids in total, end residues counted. Study-level findings and limits: VDJdb matching skewed toward anti-spike CD8 responses, missing private and CD4 specificities.

As part of library construction, unique molecular identifiers were attached to individual cDNA molecules. TCRdb itself ran the 5' RACE reads through MiXCR, one entry per CDR3 protein. The top ten hold just over 6.5% of the sample, which has tens of thousands of distinct CDR3 sequences, roughly an eighth seen once. This clonotype was counted at least ten times. The antigen remains unidentified. It is unclear where the CDR3 begins or ends on the DNA, so no DNA is shown, and the CDR3 is as TCRdb lists it. This receptor was identified in an adult who was a healthcare worker with PCR-confirmed SARS-CoV-2 infection or an uninfected control (not recorded which). Specimen: whole blood. The V and J genes are TRBV6-2 or TRBV6-3 and TRBJ2-3; the table's D call, TRBD2, has no DNA check behind it. The CDR3: CASILAGTSDTQYF.